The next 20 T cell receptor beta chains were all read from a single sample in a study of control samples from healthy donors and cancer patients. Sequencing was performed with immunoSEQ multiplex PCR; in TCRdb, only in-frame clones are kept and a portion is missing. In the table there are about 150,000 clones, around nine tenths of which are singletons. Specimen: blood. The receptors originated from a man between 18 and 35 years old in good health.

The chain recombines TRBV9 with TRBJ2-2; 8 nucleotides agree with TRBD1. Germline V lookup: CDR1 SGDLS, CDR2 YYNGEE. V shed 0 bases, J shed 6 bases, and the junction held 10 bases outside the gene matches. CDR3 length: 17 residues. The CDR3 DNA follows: TGTGCCAGCAGCGTAGCCCCCAGGGGGCGCCTTTCCGGGGAGCTGTTTTTT. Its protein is CASSVAPRGRLSGELFF.

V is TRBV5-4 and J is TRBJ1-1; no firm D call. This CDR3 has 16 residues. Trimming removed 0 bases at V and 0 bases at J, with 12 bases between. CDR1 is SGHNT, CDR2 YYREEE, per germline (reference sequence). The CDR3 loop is CASSLAPATLNTEAFF. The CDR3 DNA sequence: TGTGCCAGCAGCTTGGCCCCAGCGACCTTGAACACTGAAGCTTTCTTT.

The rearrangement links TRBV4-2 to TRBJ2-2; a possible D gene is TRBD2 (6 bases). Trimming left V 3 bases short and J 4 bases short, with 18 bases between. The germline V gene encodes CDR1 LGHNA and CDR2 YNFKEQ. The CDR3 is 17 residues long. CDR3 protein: CASSQGSEAGSTGELFF. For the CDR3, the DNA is TGTGCCAGCAGCCAGGGATCAGAGGCGGGAAGCACCGGGGAGCTGTTTTTT.

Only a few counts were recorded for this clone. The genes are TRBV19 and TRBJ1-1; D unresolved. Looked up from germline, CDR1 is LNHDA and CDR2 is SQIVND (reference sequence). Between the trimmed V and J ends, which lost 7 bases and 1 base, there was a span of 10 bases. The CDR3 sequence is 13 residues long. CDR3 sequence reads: CASIRSRNTEAFF. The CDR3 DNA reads TGTGCCAGTATACGGTCGAGGAACACTGAAGCTTTCTTT.

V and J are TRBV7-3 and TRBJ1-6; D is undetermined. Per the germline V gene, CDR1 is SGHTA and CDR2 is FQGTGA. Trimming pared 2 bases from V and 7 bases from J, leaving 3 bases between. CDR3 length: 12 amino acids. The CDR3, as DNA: TGTGCCAGCAGCTTAGAAAATTCACCCCTCCACTTT. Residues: CASSLENSPLHF.

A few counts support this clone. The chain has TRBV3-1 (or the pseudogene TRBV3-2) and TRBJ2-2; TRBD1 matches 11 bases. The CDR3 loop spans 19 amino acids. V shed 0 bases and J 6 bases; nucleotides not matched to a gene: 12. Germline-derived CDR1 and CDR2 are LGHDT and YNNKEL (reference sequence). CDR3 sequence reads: CASSQEVRGRDRGAGELFF. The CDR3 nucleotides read TGTGCCAGCAGCCAAGAAGTAAGAGGGAGGGACAGGGGGGCCGGGGAGCTGTTTTTT.

The CDR3 bases are TGTGCCAGCAGCCAACAGGGGACTGCTGGAAACACCATATATTTT. The encoded protein is CASSQQGTAGNTIYF. The gene calls are TRBV7-2 and TRBJ1-3; 7 bases agree with TRBD1. The CDR3 runs 15 residues. V shed 5 bases, J shed 2 bases, and the junction held 6 bases outside the gene matches. Germline-derived CDR1 and CDR2 are SGHTA and FQGNSA.

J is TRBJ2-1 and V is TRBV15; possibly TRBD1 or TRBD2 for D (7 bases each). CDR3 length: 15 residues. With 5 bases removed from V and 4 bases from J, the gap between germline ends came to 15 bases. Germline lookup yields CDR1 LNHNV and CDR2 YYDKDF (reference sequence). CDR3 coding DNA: TGTGCCACCAGCGCAGGGACAGCGGGATACAATGAGCAGTTCTTC. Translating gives CATSAGTAGYNEQFF.

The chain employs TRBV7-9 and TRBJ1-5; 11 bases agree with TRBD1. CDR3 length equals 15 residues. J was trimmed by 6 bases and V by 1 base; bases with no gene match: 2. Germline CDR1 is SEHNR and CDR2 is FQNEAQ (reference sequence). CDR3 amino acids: CASSLGDRGTQPQHF. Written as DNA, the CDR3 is TGTGCCAGCAGCTTAGGGGACAGGGGGACTCAGCCCCAGCATTTT.

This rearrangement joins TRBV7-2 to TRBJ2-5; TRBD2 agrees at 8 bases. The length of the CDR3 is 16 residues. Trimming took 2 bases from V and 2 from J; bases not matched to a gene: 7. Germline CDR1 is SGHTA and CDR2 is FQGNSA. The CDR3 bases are TGTGCCAGCAGCTTAAAGGCACGCGGGGGGCAAGAGACCCAGTACTTC. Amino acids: CASSLKARGGQETQYF.

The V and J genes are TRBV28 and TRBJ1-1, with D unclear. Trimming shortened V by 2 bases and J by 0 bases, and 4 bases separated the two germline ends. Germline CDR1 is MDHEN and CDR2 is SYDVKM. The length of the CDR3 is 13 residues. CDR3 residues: CASSLGMNTEAFF. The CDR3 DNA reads TGTGCCAGCAGTTTAGGAATGAACACTGAAGCTTTCTTT.

This CDR3 reads CASRLAAQDTDTQYF. DNA for the CDR3: TGCGCCAGCAGGCTAGCGGCCCAGGACACAGATACGCAGTATTTT. The rearrangement joins TRBV5-1 to TRBJ2-3; 7 bases fit TRBD2. CDR1 is SGHRS, CDR2 YFSETQ, per germline. V shed 5 bases and J 2 bases; nucleotides not matched to a gene: 8. The CDR3 covers 15 residues.

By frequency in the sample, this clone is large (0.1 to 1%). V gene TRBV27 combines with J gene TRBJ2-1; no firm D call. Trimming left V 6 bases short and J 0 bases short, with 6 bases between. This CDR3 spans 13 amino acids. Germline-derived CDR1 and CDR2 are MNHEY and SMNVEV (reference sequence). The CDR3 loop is CASSRYSYNEQFF. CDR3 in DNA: TGTGCCAGCAGCCGGTACTCCTACAATGAGCAGTTCTTC.

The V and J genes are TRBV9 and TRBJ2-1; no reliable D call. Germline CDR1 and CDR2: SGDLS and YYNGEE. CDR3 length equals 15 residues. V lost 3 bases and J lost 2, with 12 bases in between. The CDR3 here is CASSAYIQAYNEQFF. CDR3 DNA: TGTGCCAGCAGCGCCTACATCCAGGCCTACAATGAGCAGTTCTTC. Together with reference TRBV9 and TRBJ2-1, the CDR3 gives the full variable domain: DSGVTQTPKHLITATGQRVTLRCSPRSGDLSVYWYQQSLDQGLQFLIQYYNGEERAKGNILERFSAQQFPDLHSELNLSSLELGDSALYFCASSAYIQAYNEQFFGPGTRLTVL.

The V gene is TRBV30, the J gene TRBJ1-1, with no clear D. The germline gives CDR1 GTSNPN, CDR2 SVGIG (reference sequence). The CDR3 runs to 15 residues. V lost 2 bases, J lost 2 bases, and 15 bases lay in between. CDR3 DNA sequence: TGTGCCTGGAGTCCCGTCGACACACCAAACACTGAAGCTTTCTTT. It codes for CAWSPVDTPNTEAFF. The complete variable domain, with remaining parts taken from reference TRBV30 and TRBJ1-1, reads SQTIHQWPATLVQPVGSPLSLECTVEGTSNPNLYWYRQAAGRGLQLLFYSVGIGQISSEVPQNLSASRPQDRQFILSSKKLLLSDSGFYLCAWSPVDTPNTEAFFGQGTRLTVV.

CDR3 nucleotide sequence: TGTGCCAGCAGCGACAACCCCGACAGGTGGTCTTCAGATACGCAGTATTTT. This gives the protein CASSDNPDRWSSDTQYF. The chain couples TRBV9 to TRBJ2-3, with a tentative D call TRBD1 (6 bases). Germline CDR1 SGDLS, CDR2 YYNGEE. Deletions cut 3 bases from V and 4 bases from J, with 21 bases between. The CDR3 extends over 17 amino acids.

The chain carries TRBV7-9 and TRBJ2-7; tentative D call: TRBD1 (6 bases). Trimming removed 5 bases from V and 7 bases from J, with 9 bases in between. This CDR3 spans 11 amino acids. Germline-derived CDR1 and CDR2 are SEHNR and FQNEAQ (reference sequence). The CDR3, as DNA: TGTGCCAGCAGCATTACAGGGGAGCAGTACTTC. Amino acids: CASSITGEQYF. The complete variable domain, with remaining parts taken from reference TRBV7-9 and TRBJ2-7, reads DTGVSQNPRHKITKRGQNVTFRCDPISEHNRLYWYRQTLGQGPEFLTYFQNEAQLEKSRLLSDRFSAERPKGSFSTLEIQRTEQGDSAMYLCASSITGEQYFGPGTRLTVT.

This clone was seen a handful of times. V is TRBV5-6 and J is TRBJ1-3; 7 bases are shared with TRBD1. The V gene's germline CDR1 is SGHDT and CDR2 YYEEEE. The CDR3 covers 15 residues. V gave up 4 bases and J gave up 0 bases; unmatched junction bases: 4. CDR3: CASSRQGNSGNTIYF. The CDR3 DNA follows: TGTGCCAGCAGCCGACAGGGCAACTCTGGAAACACCATATATTTT. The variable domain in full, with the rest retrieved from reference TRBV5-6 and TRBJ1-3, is DAGVTQSPTHLIKTRGQQVTLRCSPKSGHDTVSWYQQALGQGPQFIFQYYEEEERQRGNFPDRFSGHQFPNYSSELNVNALLLGDSALYLCASSRQGNSGNTIYFGEGSWLTVV.

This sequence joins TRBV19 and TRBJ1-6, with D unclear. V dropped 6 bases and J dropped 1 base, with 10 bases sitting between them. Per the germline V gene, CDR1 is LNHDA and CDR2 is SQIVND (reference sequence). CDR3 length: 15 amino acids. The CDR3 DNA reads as TGTGCCAGTAGACCCACGAGTTCCTATAATTCACCCCTCCACTTT. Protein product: CASRPTSSYNSPLHF.

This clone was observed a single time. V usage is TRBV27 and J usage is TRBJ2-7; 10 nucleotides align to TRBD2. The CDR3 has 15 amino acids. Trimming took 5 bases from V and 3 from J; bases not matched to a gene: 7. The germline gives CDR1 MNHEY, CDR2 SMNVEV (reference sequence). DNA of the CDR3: TGTGCCAGCAGTGGAATAGCGGGGGGACTCTACGAGCAGTACTTC. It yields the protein CASSGIAGGLYEQYF.